This T cell receptor (beta chain) was profiled in a study of beta chain features in type 1 diabetes. V shed 0 bases and J 2 bases; nucleotides not matched to a gene: 2. There are 14 residues in the CDR3. In germline, CDR1 is SGDLS, CDR2 YYNGEE. This clone showed up just a few times. This sample also contains other DNA sequences that code for the same CDR3. As every portion of the isolated RNA was reverse transcribed, the sequencing read expressed TCRB transcripts. Naive, central memory and regulatory T cell samples averaged around 4 million immunoSEQ reads each. Clones were read by immunoSEQ multiplex PCR, and TCRdb kept only the in-frame ones, dropping some. This table holds 600,000 to 650,000 clones, 15% to 18% found once.

Sequencing input: naive CD4+ T cells from blood. The chain uses TRBV9 and TRBJ2-7; 7 nucleotides match TRBD2. The receptor was derived from a man in his late teens or twenties in good health. Here the CDR3 DNA reads TGTGCCAGCAGCGTAGCCGGGGGGACCTACGAGCAGTACTTC. Its protein is CASSVAGGTYEQYF.